Here is one T cell receptor (beta chain) with its context. What it binds is not known. Here immunoSEQ multiplex PCR was the method, and the copy in TCRdb shows in-frame clones only, minus some. The repertoire includes 20,000 to 25,000 clones, about four fifths of them detected once, and about 35% sits in the top ten. The data are from a study of OX40 agonist ivuxolimab in advanced cancers. Overall study: Administration of intravenous ivuxolimab to patients occurred every 2 weeks at 0.01 to 10 mg/kg. Every patient in dose escalation had hepatocellular carcinoma, melanoma, renal cell or head and neck cancer.

General study points: Part of the nonresponder group also had normalized T-cell clonal expansion that was low. The work left the antigen specificity of expanded peripheral T cells undetermined.

Trimming took off 7 bases at V and 0 bases at J, with 18 bases between the two ends. Germline CDR1 is MNHEY and CDR2 is SMNVEV (reference sequence). The length of the CDR3 is 16 residues. The input for sequencing was CD4+ or CD8+ T cells sorted from blood, taken in a trial of the OX40 agonist ivuxolimab. This TCR derives from an adult with an advanced solid tumor such as melanoma, head and neck, liver or kidney cancer. J is TRBJ1-1 and V is TRBV27; the D gene is possibly TRBD1 (5 bases). The CDR3 nucleotides are TGTGCCAGCAAGGGGACGGCAAGCTTACTGAACACTGAAGCTTTCTTT. Amino acids: CASKGTASLLNTEAFF.